Listed here is a single T cell receptor beta chain. This clone's antigen is unknown. Per-nucleotide qualities are absent, and no much larger clonotype sits a single base away. This sample stems from a study of blood T cell repertoires in COVID-19 (TCRdb year 2020). Regarding the research as a whole: Collaborator samples came from the United States, Italy and Spain and covered acute and convalescent phases of COVID-19. The repertoires were released in a freely available public database meant as a resource for research on the immune response to SARS-CoV-2. A de-identified subject ID, COVID-19 status, age in years and sex were almost always included in the sample metadata. Samples came from the ongoing ImmuneRACE study (first 160 participants) plus 1,254 subjects from 6 global collaborators. Where available, HLA class I and class II types were obtained from metadata supplied by the sample provider rather than from assay-based typing. Deeply sampled blood TCRbeta repertoires from subjects exposed to, actively infected with, or recovered from COVID-19 were included in the dataset. The material from the prospective study consisted of cDNA or gDNA derived from T cells, B-cell-depleted T cells, or PBMCs.

Study-wide findings and limitations: Clinical and demographic metadata were provided uncurated, with the amount varying by source and participant.

The collaborating institutions used their own protocols to collect whole blood in K2EDTA tubes. Collaborator samples were shipped for TCRbeta analysis as frozen whole blood, isolated PBMCs, or DNA extracted from either sample type. The CDR3 contains 15 residues, cysteine and phenylalanine counted. The sequence is cut down to CDR3 DNA, 45 bases in frame from base 1. CDR1 is given as SEHNR and CDR2 as FQNEAQ, both from the germline V gene (reference sequence). The V end gives up 6 bases and the J end 7 bases, leaving 11 bases in the junction not matched to a gene. The immunoSEQ Assay, a bias-controlled multiplex PCR, was used to amplify TCRbeta CDR3 regions from genomic DNA. Per the authors' processing: Within the assay, amplification of reference gene primers was used to estimate how many nucleated cells each sample contained. To quantify the absolute abundance of each unique TCRbeta CDR3 rearrangement, sequence reads were collapsed and filtered. Productive Simpson clonality was computed per sample as the square root of Simpson's diversity index over productive rearrangements. The immuneACCESS repertoire file appears here via TCRdb, limited to in-frame rearrangements. These files lack a portion of the clones; in checked studies, under half of the deficit traces to unresolved V genes, and the cause of the others is not known. V and J calls and clone size are given by that table; D and trimming were obtained from the DNA. Across this sample there are about 250,000 clones, with just over 85% seen only once. The ten top clones hold over 1.3% of the sample.

Recombination joined TRBV7-9 with TRBJ2-1, and 8 junction bases match TRBD1. Sequences were obtained from peripheral blood. The TCR comes from an older man with acute or convalescent COVID-19. The base sequence is TGTGCCAGCAGGAACTCAGGGGGCGCGGGAAATGAGCAGTTCTTC. Translated, this is CASRNSGGAGNEQFF.